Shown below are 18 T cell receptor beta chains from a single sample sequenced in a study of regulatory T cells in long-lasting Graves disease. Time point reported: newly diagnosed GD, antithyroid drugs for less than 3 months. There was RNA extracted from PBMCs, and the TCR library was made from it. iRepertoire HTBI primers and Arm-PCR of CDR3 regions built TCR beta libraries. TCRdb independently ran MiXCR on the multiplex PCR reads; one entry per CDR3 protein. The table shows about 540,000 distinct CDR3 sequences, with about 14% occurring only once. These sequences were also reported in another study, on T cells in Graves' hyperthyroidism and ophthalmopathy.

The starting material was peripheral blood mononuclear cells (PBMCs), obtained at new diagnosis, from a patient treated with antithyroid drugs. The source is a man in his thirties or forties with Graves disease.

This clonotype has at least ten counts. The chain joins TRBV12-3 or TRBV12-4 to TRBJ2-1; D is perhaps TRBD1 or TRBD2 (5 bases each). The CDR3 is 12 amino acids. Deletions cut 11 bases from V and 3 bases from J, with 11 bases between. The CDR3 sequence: CAVSGGYNEQFF. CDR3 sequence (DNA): TGTGCCGTATCTGGGGGCTACAATGAGCAGTTCTTC.

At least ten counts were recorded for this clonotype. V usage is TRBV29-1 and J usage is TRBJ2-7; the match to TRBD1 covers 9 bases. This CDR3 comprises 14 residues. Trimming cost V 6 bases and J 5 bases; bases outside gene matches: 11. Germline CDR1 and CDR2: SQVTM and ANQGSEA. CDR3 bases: TGCAGCGTCAATACAGGGGGCGCGGGCCACGAGCAGTACTTC. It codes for CSVNTGGAGHEQYF.

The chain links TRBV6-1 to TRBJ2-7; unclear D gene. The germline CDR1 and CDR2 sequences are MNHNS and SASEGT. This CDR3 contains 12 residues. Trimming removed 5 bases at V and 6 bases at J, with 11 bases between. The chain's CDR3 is CASSPVSLEQYF. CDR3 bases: TGTGCCAGCAGTCCCGTTAGTCTCGAGCAGTACTTC.

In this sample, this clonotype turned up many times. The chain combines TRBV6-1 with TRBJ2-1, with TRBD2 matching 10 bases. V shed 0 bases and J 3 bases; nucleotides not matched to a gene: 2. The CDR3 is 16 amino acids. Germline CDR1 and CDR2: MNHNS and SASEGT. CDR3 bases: TGTGCCAGCAGTGAAGCGTCTAGCGGGAGCTACAATGAGCAGTTCTTC. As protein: CASSEASSGSYNEQFF.

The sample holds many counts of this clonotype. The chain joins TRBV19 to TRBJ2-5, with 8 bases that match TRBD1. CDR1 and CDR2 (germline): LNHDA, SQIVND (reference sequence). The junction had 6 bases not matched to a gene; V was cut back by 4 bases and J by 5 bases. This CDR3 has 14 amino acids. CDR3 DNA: TGTGCCAGTAGTACGGGGACAGGCGGTGAGACCCAGTACTTC. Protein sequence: CASSTGTGGETQYF.

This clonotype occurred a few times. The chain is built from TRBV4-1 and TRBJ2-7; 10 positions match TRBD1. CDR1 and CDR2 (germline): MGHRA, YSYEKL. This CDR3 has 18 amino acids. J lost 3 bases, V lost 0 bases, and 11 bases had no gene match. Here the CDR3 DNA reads TGCGCCAGCAGCCAAGATGAGAACGGTAGGGACAGGGGCTACGAGCAGTACTTC. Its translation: CASSQDENGRDRGYEQYF.

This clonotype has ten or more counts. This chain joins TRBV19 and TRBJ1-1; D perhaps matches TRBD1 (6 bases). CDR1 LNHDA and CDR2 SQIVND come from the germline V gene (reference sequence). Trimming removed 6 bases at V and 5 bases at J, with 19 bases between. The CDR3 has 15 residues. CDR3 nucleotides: TGTGCCAGTAGAGACATAACAGGGCGTAGAACTGAAGCTTTCTTT. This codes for CASRDITGRRTEAFF.

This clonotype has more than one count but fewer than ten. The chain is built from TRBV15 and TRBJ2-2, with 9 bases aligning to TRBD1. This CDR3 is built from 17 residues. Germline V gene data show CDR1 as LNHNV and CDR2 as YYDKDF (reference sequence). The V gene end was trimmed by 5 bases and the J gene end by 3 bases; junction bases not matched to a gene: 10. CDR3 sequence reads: CATSPPLRTGDTGELFF. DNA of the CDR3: TGTGCCACCAGCCCGCCTCTTCGGACAGGGGACACCGGGGAGCTGTTTTTT.

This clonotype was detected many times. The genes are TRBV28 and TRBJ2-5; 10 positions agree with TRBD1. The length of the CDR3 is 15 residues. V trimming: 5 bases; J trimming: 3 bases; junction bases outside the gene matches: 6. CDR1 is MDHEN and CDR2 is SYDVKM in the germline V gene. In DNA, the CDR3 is TGTGCCAGCAGTCCGAGACAGGGGGCAAAAGAGACCCAGTACTTC. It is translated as CASSPRQGAKETQYF.

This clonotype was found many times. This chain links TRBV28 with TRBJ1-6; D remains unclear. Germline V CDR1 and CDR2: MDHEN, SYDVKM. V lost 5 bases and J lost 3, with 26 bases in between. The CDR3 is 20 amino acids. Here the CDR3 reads CASSPTVSTVLRGYNSPLHF. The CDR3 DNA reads TGTGCCAGCAGTCCGACCGTCTCGACGGTTCTACGGGGCTATAATTCACCCCTCCACTTT.

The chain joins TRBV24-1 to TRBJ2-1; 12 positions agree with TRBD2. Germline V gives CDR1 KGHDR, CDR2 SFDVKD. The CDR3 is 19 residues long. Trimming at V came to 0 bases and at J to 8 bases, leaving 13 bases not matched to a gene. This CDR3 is CATSDLQGGPSGRGYEQFF. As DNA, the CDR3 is TGTGCCACCAGTGATTTGCAAGGAGGGCCTAGCGGGAGGGGGTATGAGCAGTTCTTC.

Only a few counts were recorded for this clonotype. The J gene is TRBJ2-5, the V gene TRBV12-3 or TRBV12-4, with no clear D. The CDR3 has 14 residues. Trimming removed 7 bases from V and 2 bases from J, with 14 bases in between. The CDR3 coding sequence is TGTGCCAGCATAGATCCCAGGTTTCAAGAGACCCAGTACTTC. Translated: CASIDPRFQETQYF.

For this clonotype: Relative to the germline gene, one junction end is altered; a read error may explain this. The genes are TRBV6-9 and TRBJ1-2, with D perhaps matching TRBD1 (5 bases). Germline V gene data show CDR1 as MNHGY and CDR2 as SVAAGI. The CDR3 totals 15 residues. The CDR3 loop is CASSYSQGLDYGCTF. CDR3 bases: TGTGCCAGCAGTTACTCCCAGGGTCTCGACTATGGCTGCACCTTC.

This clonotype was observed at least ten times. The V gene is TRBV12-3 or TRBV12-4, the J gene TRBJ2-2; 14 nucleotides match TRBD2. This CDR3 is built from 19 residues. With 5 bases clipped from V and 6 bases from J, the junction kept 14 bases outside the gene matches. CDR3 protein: CASSLSPGLAGVPPGELFF. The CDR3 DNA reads TGTGCCAGCAGTCTCAGCCCGGGACTAGCGGGAGTACCTCCCGGGGAGCTGTTTTTT.

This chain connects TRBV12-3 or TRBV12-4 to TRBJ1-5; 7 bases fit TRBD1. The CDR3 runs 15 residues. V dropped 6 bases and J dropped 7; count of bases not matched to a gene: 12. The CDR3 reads CASSRGTVGDQPQHF. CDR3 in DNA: TGTGCCAGCAGCCGCGGGACAGTGGGGGACCAGCCCCAGCATTTT.

The CDR3 DNA reads TGCGCCAGCAGTGGTACTGTGGGCGGCGAAGGCTACACCTTC. Amino acids: CASSGTVGGEGYTF. The gene calls are TRBV10-2 and TRBJ1-2; no reliable D call. V was trimmed by 4 bases and J by 8 bases, leaving 17 bases between them. Germline assignment: CDR1 WSHSY and CDR2 SAAADI. The CDR3 covers 14 residues.

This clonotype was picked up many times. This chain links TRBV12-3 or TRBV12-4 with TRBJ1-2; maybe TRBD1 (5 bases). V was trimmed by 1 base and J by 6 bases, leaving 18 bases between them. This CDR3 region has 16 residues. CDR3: CASSLENIGAVHGYTF. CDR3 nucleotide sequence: TGTGCCAGCAGTTTAGAAAACATCGGGGCAGTCCATGGCTACACCTTC.

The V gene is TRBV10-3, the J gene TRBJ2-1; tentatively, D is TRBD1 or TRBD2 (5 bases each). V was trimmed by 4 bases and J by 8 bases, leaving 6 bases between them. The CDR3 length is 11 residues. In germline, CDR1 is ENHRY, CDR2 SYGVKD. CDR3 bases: TGTGCCATCAGTGTGGGGGATGAGCAGTTCTTC. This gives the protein CAISVGDEQFF.